Each of the 30 T cell receptor beta chains below was sequenced from the same sample in a study of T cells after yellow fever vaccination. TCRdb re-analysed the 5' RACE reads in MiXCR, keeping a single row per CDR3 protein. The sample carries roughly 50,000 distinct CDR3 sequences, roughly 7.3% recorded once. The sequencing here drew on CD8+ T cells sorted from PBMCs, taken around 15 days after the first yellow fever vaccination. All receptors come from a man younger than 30 who received the YFV17D yellow fever vaccine.

The sample holds many counts of this clonotype. V usage is TRBV6-1 and J usage is TRBJ2-1; weak D call: TRBD2 (5 bases). Germline V gene data show CDR1 as MNHNS and CDR2 as SASEGT. The germline V and J ends were trimmed by 1 base and 0 bases, with 10 bases remaining between them. This CDR3 contains 16 residues. In DNA form, the CDR3 reads TGTGCCAGCAGTGAAGTTCGAGCGGCCTCCTACAATGAGCAGTTCTTC. Amino acid sequence: CASSEVRAASYNEQFF.

This clonotype turned up a few times. The chain carries TRBV4-1 and TRBJ2-1, with D perhaps matching TRBD2 (7 bases). V gave up 4 bases and J gave up 4 bases, with 14 bases separating them. CDR3 length equals 15 residues. Germline CDR1 is MGHRA and CDR2 is YSYEKL. For the CDR3, the DNA is TGCGCCAGCAGCCGCCAAGGGAGGGGGTACAATGAGCAGTTCTTC. Translating gives CASSRQGRGYNEQFF.

This clonotype was recorded at least ten times. The chain recombines TRBV6-5 with TRBJ2-7, with 8 nucleotides matching TRBD1. The CDR3 contains 15 residues. V shed 2 bases and J 0 bases; nucleotides not matched to a gene: 3. Germline V lookup: CDR1 MNHEY, CDR2 SVGAGI. CDR3 DNA sequence: TGTGCCAGCAGTTACGGGCAGGGGGCCTCCTACGAGCAGTACTTC. It translates to CASSYGQGASYEQYF.

This clonotype was counted ten times or more. This chain links TRBV27 with TRBJ2-3; TRBD2 aligns across 14 bases. The trim removed 3 bases at V and 3 bases at J, leaving 5 bases unmatched. In germline, CDR1 is MNHEY, CDR2 SMNVEV (reference sequence). This CDR3 is built from 17 residues. CDR3 coding DNA: TGTGCCAGCAGTTTCCTGGGACTAGCGGGGGTTACAGATACGCAGTATTTT. Its translation: CASSFLGLAGVTDTQYF.

The chain is built from TRBV4-3 and TRBJ1-5; D not certain. This CDR3 comprises 15 residues. Looked up from germline, CDR1 is LGHNA and CDR2 is YSLEER. The germline V and J ends were trimmed by 0 bases and 6 bases, with 12 bases remaining between them. CDR3 residues: CASSQDGTGTQPQHF. The CDR3 nucleotides are TGCGCCAGCAGCCAAGACGGAACGGGAACTCAGCCCCAGCATTTT.

This clonotype was seen a few times. The CDR3 coding sequence is TGTGCCACTAGGACAGCCCTCACAGATACGCAGTATTTT. This gives the protein CATRTALTDTQYF. The rearrangement joins TRBV19 to TRBJ2-3, with D possibly being TRBD1 (6 bases). Trimming took off 10 bases at V and 2 bases at J, with 13 bases between the two ends. CDR1 is LNHDA, CDR2 SQIVND, per germline (reference sequence). The CDR3 loop spans 13 amino acids.

This clonotype occurred many times. The chain combines TRBV9 with TRBJ2-7; 9 bases agree with TRBD1. This CDR3 has 15 amino acids. Germline CDR1 reads SGDLS; CDR2 reads YYNGEE. With 4 bases clipped from V and 4 bases from J, the junction kept 9 bases outside the gene matches. The CDR3 DNA is TGTGCCAGCAGCCCCCGGGACAGGGTGAATTACGAGCAGTACTTC. Protein product: CASSPRDRVNYEQYF.

Many counts were recorded for this clonotype. CDR3 nucleotide sequence: TGTGCCAGCACCCTATCTACACGGAGCTCCTACAATGAGCAGTTCTTC. This codes for CASTLSTRSSYNEQFF. The chain has TRBV12-3 or TRBV12-4 and TRBJ2-1; no firm D call. The germline V and J ends were trimmed by 7 bases and 0 bases, with 16 bases remaining between them. The CDR3 contains 16 residues.

This clonotype was seen many times. The rearrangement links TRBV4-1 to TRBJ2-5; 12 bases match TRBD1. Germline V gene data show CDR1 as MGHRA and CDR2 as YSYEKL. Losses at the gene ends were 0 bases for V and 5 bases for J; bases not matched to a gene: 7. This CDR3 is 17 amino acids long. The CDR3 reads CASSQDGTGGRGETQYF. CDR3 sequence (DNA): TGCGCCAGCAGCCAAGACGGGACAGGGGGCAGGGGGGAGACCCAGTACTTC.

This clonotype was picked up many times. This chain links TRBV7-9 with TRBJ1-1, with TRBD1 as a possible D gene (6 bases). The CDR3 has 17 amino acids. V gave up 5 bases and J gave up 2 bases, with 21 bases separating them. Per the germline V gene, CDR1 is SEHNR and CDR2 is FQNEAQ (reference sequence). The CDR3 spells CASSGQRGRGANTEAFF. The CDR3 DNA sequence: TGTGCCAGCAGCGGTCAAAGGGGGAGGGGGGCCAACACTGAAGCTTTCTTT.

V is TRBV24-1 and J is TRBJ2-5, with D possibly being TRBD1 or TRBD2 (5 bases each). V dropped 3 bases and J dropped 5 bases, with 21 bases sitting between them. Germline values: CDR1 KGHDR, CDR2 SFDVKD. CDR3 length: 17 residues. CDR3 in amino acids: CATSDGTTGPGGETQYF. CDR3 nucleotide sequence: TGTGCCACCAGTGATGGAACTACGGGACCCGGCGGGGAGACCCAGTACTTC.

In this sample, this clonotype turned up many times. The chain is built from TRBV12-3 or TRBV12-4 and TRBJ2-1; TRBD2 matches 8 bases. V shed 2 bases, J shed 5 bases, and the junction held 8 bases outside the gene matches. The CDR3 sequence is 16 residues long. CDR3 residues: CASSLYLRGAHNEQFF. The CDR3 nucleotides read TGTGCCAGCAGTTTATATCTGCGGGGGGCCCACAATGAGCAGTTCTTC.

This clonotype has at least ten counts. The V gene is TRBV27, the J gene TRBJ2-2, with a weak D call TRBD1 (6 bases). The CDR3 is 17 amino acids. Trimming left V 8 bases short and J 5 bases short, with 24 bases between. Germline V gives CDR1 MNHEY, CDR2 SMNVEV (reference sequence). The CDR3 nucleotides are TGTGCCAGCGGCCGAAACAGGGTTACCGGCCAAACCGGGGAGCTGTTTTTT. This translates into CASGRNRVTGQTGELFF.

This clonotype came up many times. The chain is built from TRBV5-1 and TRBJ1-1; D possibly corresponds to TRBD1 (6 bases). Germline V lookup: CDR1 SGHRS, CDR2 YFSETQ. V gave up 7 bases and J gave up 0 bases, with 13 bases separating them. The CDR3 runs to 14 residues. This chain's CDR3 is CASSKGVMNTEAFF. CDR3 DNA: TGCGCCAGCTCCAAGGGGGTCATGAACACTGAAGCTTTCTTT.

This clonotype was counted many times. The chain couples TRBV19 to TRBJ2-1, with 8 bases matching TRBD2. CDR1 is LNHDA, CDR2 SQIVND, per germline (reference sequence). The CDR3 loop spans 15 amino acids. The V gene end was trimmed by 3 bases and the J gene end by 6 bases; junction bases not matched to a gene: 7. This CDR3 reads CASSIIGGAGNEQFF. CDR3 coding DNA: TGTGCCAGTAGTATTATCGGGGGGGCCGGCAATGAGCAGTTCTTC.

There are many counts of this clonotype. The V and J genes are TRBV7-2 and TRBJ2-7, with 7 bases lining up with TRBD1. Germline trimming cut 6 bases from V and 2 bases from J; bases unmatched to any gene: 10. From germline, CDR1 is SGHTA and CDR2 FQGNSA. The CDR3 contains 15 residues. DNA for the CDR3: TGTGCCAGCAGGGGGTGGACAGGCCCTCCCTACGAGCAGTACTTC. Amino acids: CASRGWTGPPYEQYF.

V and J are TRBV11-2 and TRBJ2-1; TRBD2 aligns across 8 bases. Germline trimming cut 1 base from V and 4 bases from J; bases unmatched to any gene: 6. The CDR3 spans 16 residues. Germline lookup yields CDR1 SGHAT and CDR2 FQNNGV. The CDR3 coding sequence is TGTGCCAGCAGCTTAGCTGGCGGGGGGACGTACAATGAGCAGTTCTTC. Its protein product is CASSLAGGGTYNEQFF.

This clonotype was picked up many times. The CDR3 region is CASRIGTGGEETQYF. CDR3 bases: TGTGCCAGCCGGATTGGGACAGGGGGCGAGGAGACCCAGTACTTC. This sequence joins TRBV27 and TRBJ2-5; 12 bases fit TRBD1. Unmatched junction bases numbered 9, after V lost 8 bases and J lost 5 bases. The V gene's germline CDR1 is MNHEY and CDR2 SMNVEV (reference sequence). The CDR3 covers 15 residues.

This clonotype was seen many times. The chain uses TRBV18 and TRBJ2-1; D tentatively reads TRBD1 or TRBD2 (5 bases each). Trimming removed 3 bases from V and 9 bases from J, with 12 bases in between. Germline lookup yields CDR1 KGHSH and CDR2 LQKENI. The CDR3 covers 13 residues. The CDR3 spells CASSPGTSGEQFF. The DNA for the CDR3 is TGTGCCAGCTCACCTGGGACGTCAGGTGAGCAGTTCTTC.

This clonotype was detected many times. The chain has TRBV6-1 and TRBJ2-7; TRBD1 matches at 10 bases. J gave up 4 bases and V 5 bases, and 5 bases lay outside the gene matches. Germline V gene lookup returns CDR1 MNHNS and CDR2 SASEGT. CDR3 length: 14 residues. The CDR3, as DNA: TGTGCCAGCAGTCCGGGACAGGGGCGGTACGAGCAGTACTTC. This gives the protein CASSPGQGRYEQYF.

The sample holds many counts of this clonotype. V gene TRBV6-2 or TRBV6-3 combines with J gene TRBJ1-5; no clear D. The V and J ends lost 0 bases and 16 bases respectively, with 22 bases between them. This CDR3 has 15 residues. Germline values: CDR1 MNHEY, CDR2 SVGEGT. In nucleotides, the CDR3 is TGTGCCAGCAGTTACTCCCTGGTAGGTTCCGGAGAAGGCCATTTT. This gives the protein CASSYSLVGSGEGHF.

In its sample, this clonotype was seen many times. This chain connects TRBV5-1 to TRBJ2-5; 8 bases match TRBD1. From germline, CDR1 is SGHRS and CDR2 YFSETQ. V was pared by 1 base and J by 5 bases, with 4 bases of the junction left unmatched. The CDR3 loop spans 14 amino acids. The CDR3 DNA reads TGCGCCAGCAGCTTGAGGACAGGGTGGGAGACCCAGTACTTC. Its translation is CASSLRTGWETQYF.

This clonotype was recorded many times. The genes are TRBV12-3 or TRBV12-4 and TRBJ2-1; D is undetermined. V was trimmed by 5 bases and J by 3 bases, leaving 5 bases between them. The CDR3 consists of 12 residues. This CDR3 is CASSPFYNEQFF. CDR3 coding DNA: TGTGCCAGCAGTCCGTTCTACAATGAGCAGTTCTTC.

This clonotype was seen repeatedly, ten times or more. Written as DNA, the CDR3 is TGTGCCAGCAGCTTAGGGGCTAGCGTTAGCTCCTACAATGAGCAGTTCTTC. Translation gives CASSLGASVSSYNEQFF. This chain links TRBV7-6 with TRBJ2-1; a possible D gene is TRBD2 (6 bases). The CDR3 spans 17 residues. Per germline, CDR1 SGHVS and CDR2 FNYEAQ. V shed 1 base and J shed 0 bases, with 13 bases lying between them.

This clonotype was counted many times. V usage is TRBV5-4 and J usage is TRBJ2-3; a possible D gene is TRBD2 (5 bases). The length of the CDR3 is 15 residues. Looked up from germline, CDR1 is SGHNT and CDR2 is YYREEE (reference sequence). Trimming removed 0 bases from V and 0 bases from J, with 8 bases in between. CDR3 sequence: CASSLVRTSTDTQYF. Written as DNA, the CDR3 is TGTGCCAGCAGCTTGGTTCGGACTAGCACAGATACGCAGTATTTT.

This clonotype has at least ten counts. V usage is TRBV5-1 and J usage is TRBJ2-1; 7 bases agree with TRBD2. The V segment lost 0 bases and the J segment 8 bases; nucleotides outside the gene matches: 2. Germline CDR1 is SGHRS and CDR2 is YFSETQ. This CDR3 comprises 13 residues. The DNA of the CDR3 is TGCGCCAGCAGCTTGGGCCGGGAGGATGAGCAGTTCTTC. As protein: CASSLGREDEQFF.

This clonotype was observed many times. The V call is TRBV27, the J call TRBJ2-1; 12 bases fit TRBD2. CDR1 MNHEY and CDR2 SMNVEV come from the germline V gene (reference sequence). V was clipped by 6 bases and J by 4 bases; unmatched bases: 7. The CDR3 is 16 amino acids. This CDR3 is CASSLTSGGPYNEQFF. The CDR3 DNA is TGTGCCAGCAGCCTTACTAGCGGGGGGCCATACAATGAGCAGTTCTTC.

This clonotype appeared many times. The chain joins TRBV7-6 to TRBJ2-7, with D possibly TRBD1 on 6 matching bases. CDR3 size: 14 residues. The V gene lost 5 bases and the J gene lost 7 bases, with 18 bases spanning the gap. The V gene's germline CDR1 is SGHVS and CDR2 FNYEAQ. The CDR3 DNA reads as TGTGCCAGCAGCAACCTGCTGACAGGTCTAGAGCAGTACGTC. It is translated as CASSNLLTGLEQYV.

This clonotype was seen ten or more times. The chain links TRBV4-1 to TRBJ2-2; perhaps D is TRBD1 or TRBD2 (5 bases each). Per the germline V gene, CDR1 is MGHRA and CDR2 is YSYEKL. V was shortened by 0 bases and J by 4 bases, with 12 bases between the two germline ends. The CDR3 runs to 16 residues. The CDR3 here is CASSQERGDPTGELFF. CDR3 nucleotides: TGCGCCAGCAGCCAAGAGAGAGGGGATCCCACCGGGGAGCTGTTTTTT.

This clonotype was recorded at least ten times. The chain recombines TRBV15 with TRBJ2-2, with 9 bases matching TRBD1. CDR1 LNHNV and CDR2 YYDKDF come from the germline V gene (reference sequence). The CDR3 is 16 residues long. After removal of 6 bases from V and 3 bases from J, the junction contained 8 bases not matched to a gene. CDR3 coding DNA: TGTGCCACCAGAACACCGGGACAGGGATACACCGGGGAGCTGTTTTTT. It is translated as CATRTPGQGYTGELFF.